This is a list of T cell receptor beta chains from one sample in a study of T cells in Graves' hyperthyroidism and ophthalmopathy. TCRdb passed the multiplex PCR reads through MiXCR, listing each CDR3 protein once. The sample consists of 470,000 or so distinct CDR3 sequences, around 21% of them appearing once. Sequencing used blood. These receptors all come from a man between 18 and 29 years old with Graves' hyperthyroidism. The CDR3 runs from the conserved cysteine through the conserved F or W. The order of the fields is CDR3 length, V gene, D gene, J gene, clone size, CDR3 protein, CDR3 DNA. A D gene is named only where the DNA matches it firmly. Size values are once, few and many counts, or a class for expanded clones, and some rows have none.

19	TRBV19	-	TRBJ1-5	many	CASSILSPSRGTGNQPQHF	TGTGCCAGTAGTATTTTGAGCCCCTCGCGGGGTACGGGCAATCAGCCCCAGCATTTT
13	TRBV6-1	-	TRBJ2-3	few	CASSDDLTDTQYF	TGTGCCAGCAGTGACGACCTCACAGATACGCAGTATTTT
15	TRBV13	-	TRBJ1-1	few	CASSPYRDSHTEAFF	TGTGCCAGCAGCCCTTACCGGGACTCACACACTGAAGCTTTCTTT
15	TRBV15	-	TRBJ1-5	many	CATSRDQGGNQPQHF	TGTGCCACCAGCAGAGACCAGGGTGGCAATCAGCCCCAGCATTTT
14	TRBV4-2	TRBD1	TRBJ2-7	many	CASSQVRTGTEQYF	TGTGCCAGCAGCCAAGTTCGGACAGGGACTGAGCAGTACTTC
13	TRBV12-3/TRBV12-4	-	TRBJ1-1	many	CASSFQGFTEAFF	TGTGCCAGCAGTTTCCAGGGGTTCACCGAAGCTTTCTTT
14	TRBV12-3/TRBV12-4	TRBD1	TRBJ1-6	many	CASSPTGGSSPLHF	TGTGCCAGCAGTCCAACAGGGGGCAGTTCACCCCTCCACTTT
15	TRBV12-3/TRBV12-4	-	TRBJ1-1	many	CASSRSQGVPTEAFF	TGTGCCAGCAGTCGAAGCCAGGGAGTGCCCACTGAAGCTTTCTTT
15	TRBV19	-	TRBJ1-3	-	CASSSEHLSGNTIYF	TGTGCCAGTAGTTCGGAACACCTCTCTGGAAACACCATATATTTT
15	TRBV12-3/TRBV12-4	-	TRBJ1-5	-	CASRDSHLFHQPQHF	TGTGCCAGCAGGGACAGCCACCTCTTTCATCAGCCCCAGCATTTT
13	TRBV7-9	-	TRBJ1-1	-	CASNPTGNTEAFF	TGTGCCAGCAACCCGACAGGAAACACTGAAGCTTTCTTT
14	TRBV5-1	TRBD1	TRBJ1-1	-	CASSYRDRAPEAFF	TGCGCCAGCAGCTACCGGGACAGAGCACCTGAAGCTTTCTTT
15	TRBV28	-	TRBJ2-7	many	CASSLSTAESYEQYF	TGTGCCAGCAGTTTATCGACAGCCGAGTCCTACGAGCAGTACTTC
15	TRBV14	-	TRBJ1-1	many	CASSALWTGNTEAFF	TGTGCCAGCAGCGCCTTGTGGACGGGGAACACTGAAGCTTTCTTT
13	TRBV28	-	TRBJ2-1	few	CASSLLRGYEQFF	TGTGCCAGCAGTTTATTGCGGGGCTATGAGCAGTTCTTC
17	TRBV7-3	TRBD2	TRBJ2-5	-	CASSLAPAGGQGETQYF	TGTGCCAGCAGCTTAGCCCCAGCGGGGGGGCAGGGAGAGACCCAGTACTTC
12	TRBV20-1	TRBD1	TRBJ1-2	many	CSASTGYYGYTF	TGCAGTGCTTCGACAGGGTATTATGGCTACACCTTC
13	TRBV29-1	TRBD1	TRBJ2-7	many	CSVERDSTYEQYF	TGCAGCGTTGAAAGGGACAGCACCTACGAGCAGTACTTC
14	TRBV13	-	TRBJ2-5	many	CASSFPGSQETQYF	TGTGCCAGCAGCTTTCCGGGCTCACAAGAGACCCAGTACTTC
13	TRBV5-1	-	TRBJ2-7	-	CASSFGAGDEQYF	TGCGCCAGCAGCTTCGGGGCAGGGGACGAGCAGTACTTC
12	TRBV6-1	-	TRBJ2-7	many	CASSEFSYEQYF	TGTGCCAGCAGTGAATTTTCCTACGAGCAGTACTTC
11	TRBV6-1	-	TRBJ2-2	many	CASGQYGELFF	TGTGCCAGTGGACAATACGGGGAGCTGTTTTTT
15	TRBV5-1	-	TRBJ1-1	many	CASSQTPTGNTEAFF	TGCGCCAGCAGCCAAACCCCCACGGGGAACACTGAAGCTTTCTTT
12	TRBV7-9	-	TRBJ2-5	many	CASRLDLGTQYF	TGTGCCAGCAGACTGGACCTGGGGACCCAGTACTTC
13	TRBV9	-	TRBJ1-2	few	CASSDRQFYGYTF	TGTGCCAGCAGCGACCGACAGTTCTATGGCTACACCTTC
11	TRBV20-1	-	TRBJ2-5	many	CSAEHQETQYF	TGCAGTGCAGAACACCAAGAGACCCAGTACTTC